This entry lists 21 T cell receptor beta chains sequenced from one sample in a study of early T cells in non-severe SARS-CoV-2 infection. In TCRdb, the 5' RACE reads were re-called with MiXCR into one record per CDR3 protein. The sample has about 27,000 distinct CDR3 sequences; around 5.5% are singletons. The specimen was whole blood. The origin of the receptors is an adult who was a healthcare worker with PCR-confirmed SARS-CoV-2 infection or an uninfected control (not recorded which).

This clonotype was counted ten times or more. The chain couples TRBV5-6 to TRBJ2-7; the D is unclear. V shed 0 bases and J shed 2 bases, with 15 bases lying between them. The CDR3 runs 16 residues. Germline CDR1 is SGHDT and CDR2 is YYEEEE. CDR3 sequence (DNA): TGTGCCAGCAGCTTGGCCGCTGGGGAAGGAGCCTACGAGCAGTACTTC. This sequence encodes CASSLAAGEGAYEQYF.

The rearrangement links TRBV20-1 to TRBJ2-7; 9 bases match TRBD1. The J segment lost 4 bases and the V segment lost 6 bases, leaving 7 bases of the junction unmatched. Germline CDR1 and CDR2: DFQATT and SNEGSKA (reference sequence). The CDR3 is 13 residues long. CDR3 nucleotides: TGCAGTGCCGGACCGGGACAGGGTTACGAGCAGTACTTC. Its translation is CSAGPGQGYEQYF.

This clonotype was seen ten or more times. V and J are TRBV6-4 and TRBJ2-3, with TRBD1 matching 10 bases. The germline V gene encodes CDR1 MRHNA and CDR2 SNTAGT. V was pared by 4 bases and J by 4 bases, with 8 bases of the junction left unmatched. The CDR3 has 16 amino acids. The CDR3 DNA sequence: TGTGCCAGCAGTGCGCTGGGACAGGGGAGGTCAGATACGCAGTATTTT. Amino acids: CASSALGQGRSDTQYF.

This clonotype is medium-sized within its sample. The chain carries TRBV6-5 and TRBJ1-2; 7 nucleotides match TRBD1. Germline loops: CDR1 MNHEY, CDR2 SVGAGI. Losses at the gene ends were 0 bases for V and 7 bases for J; bases not matched to a gene: 17. The CDR3 is 18 amino acids. The CDR3 region has the DNA TGTGCCAGCAGTTACTCTTTCTTATCCGCAGGGGGAGGCTCTGGCTACACCTTC. Its translation: CASSYSFLSAGGGSGYTF.

At least ten counts were recorded for this clonotype. The chain employs TRBV4-1 and TRBJ2-2; TRBD1 matches 7 bases. CDR3 length equals 16 residues. CDR1 and CDR2 from the germline V gene are MGHRA and YSYEKL. V lost 4 bases to trimming and J lost 4 bases; unmatched junction nucleotides: 9. This CDR3 is CASSPPGQKPTGELFF. The CDR3, as DNA: TGCGCCAGCAGCCCCCCGGGACAGAAGCCCACCGGGGAGCTGTTTTTT.

The V gene is TRBV18, the J gene TRBJ1-4; TRBD1 is a possible D gene (6 bases). Germline V gene data show CDR1 as KGHSH and CDR2 as LQKENI. The CDR3 totals 16 residues. The germline V and J ends were trimmed by 3 bases and 0 bases, with 11 bases remaining between them. CDR3 sequence reads: CASSPSTGSTNEKLFF. The CDR3, as DNA: TGTGCCAGCTCACCCTCGACAGGCTCAACTAATGAAAAACTGTTTTTT. The full variable domain, its missing parts supplied by reference TRBV18 and TRBJ1-4, is NAGVMQNPRHLVRRRGQEARLRCSPMKGHSHVYWYRQLPEEGLKFMVYLQKENIIDESGMPKERFSAEFPKEGPSILRIQQVVRGDSAAYFCASSPSTGSTNEKLFFGSGTQLSVL.

This clonotype showed up many times. This chain uses TRBV30 with TRBJ2-3; D gene ambiguous. This CDR3 spans 14 amino acids. CDR1 and CDR2 (germline): GTSNPN, SVGIG (reference sequence). V was cut by 3 bases and J by 2 bases, with 12 bases left in between. The CDR3 DNA sequence: TGTGCCTGGAGGGGTGGCGCTCCCACAGATACGCAGTATTTT. It codes for CAWRGGAPTDTQYF.

The V and J genes are TRBV18 and TRBJ1-6; D not resolved. Trimming removed 4 bases at V and 0 bases at J, with 4 bases between. Germline V gives CDR1 KGHSH, CDR2 LQKENI. This CDR3 has 14 residues. This CDR3 is CASSQSSYNSPLHF. The CDR3 bases are TGTGCCAGCTCACAGAGCTCCTATAATTCACCCCTCCACTTT.

The rearrangement joins TRBV10-3 to TRBJ2-3; no clear D. The CDR3 loop spans 12 amino acids. Germline V gene lookup returns CDR1 ENHRY and CDR2 SYGVKD. V was pared by 5 bases and J by 6 bases, with 9 bases between. The CDR3 DNA sequence: TGTGCCATCAGTACCATGGGGGATACGCAGTATTTT. Its protein product is CAISTMGDTQYF.

This clonotype was counted at least ten times. CDR3 in DNA: TGTGCCAGCAGTGCTTTCGCCGGGATAACCTACGAGCAGTACTTC. Translated, it gives CASSAFAGITYEQYF. This chain joins TRBV25-1 and TRBJ2-7, with D maybe TRBD2 (5 bases). This CDR3 has 15 amino acids. Germline CDR1 is MGHDK and CDR2 is SYGVNS. Between the trimmed V and J ends, which lost 4 bases and 2 bases, there was a span of 15 bases.

This clonotype was detected ten times or more. The rearrangement joins TRBV10-3 to TRBJ2-5; a possible D gene is TRBD2 (7 bases). V was trimmed by 4 bases and J by 1 base, leaving 13 bases between them. This CDR3 is 15 amino acids long. From germline, CDR1 is ENHRY and CDR2 SYGVKD. CDR3 protein: CAISGRGALQETQYF. In nucleotides, the CDR3 is TGTGCCATCAGTGGTCGGGGGGCGCTCCAAGAGACCCAGTACTTC.

This chain uses TRBV18 with TRBJ2-2; D is tentatively TRBD1 or TRBD2 (5 bases each). This CDR3 spans 18 amino acids. Trimming took 1 base from V and 0 from J, leaving 15 bases between them. Germline V gene sequence: CDR1 KGHSH, CDR2 LQKENI. The CDR3 DNA reads as TGTGCCAGCTCACCACTTCAGGGACCCTATTCGAACACCGGGGAGCTGTTTTTT. It translates to CASSPLQGPYSNTGELFF.

This clonotype has ten or more counts. The gene calls are TRBV27 and TRBJ2-7; no clear D gene. Trimming took off 3 bases at V and 7 bases at J, with 13 bases between the two ends. This CDR3 has 13 residues. Germline V gene sequence: CDR1 MNHEY, CDR2 SMNVEV (reference sequence). The CDR3 DNA reads as TGTGCCAGCAGTTTTGTCGGTTTAGATGAGCAGTACTTC. Translated: CASSFVGLDEQYF.

This clonotype occurred a few times. The CDR3 sequence is CATASYNEQFF. The CDR3 coding sequence is TGTGCCACCGCAAGTTACAATGAGCAGTTCTTC. The gene calls are TRBV7-8 and TRBJ2-1; D call uncertain. The CDR3 runs to 11 residues. Trimming cost V 10 bases and J 4 bases, with 8 bases left between them. Germline-derived CDR1 and CDR2 are SGHVS and FQNEAQ.

This clonotype was seen ten or more times. V usage is TRBV3-1 and J usage is TRBJ1-5; D is uncertain. The CDR3 sequence is 14 residues long. Germline V gene lookup returns CDR1 LGHDT and CDR2 YNNKEL (reference sequence). Trimming removed 1 base from V and 7 bases from J, with 11 bases in between. The CDR3 nucleotides read TGTGCCAGCAGCCAAGGGAGAGGTATGCAGCCCCAGCATTTT. Translated: CASSQGRGMQPQHF.

This clonotype was seen repeatedly, ten times or more. Here the CDR3 DNA reads TGTGCCAGCAGTCCGGGCGCCAAAAACATTCAGTACTTC. Translation: CASSPGAKNIQYF. The chain carries TRBV6-1 and TRBJ2-4, with D hard to call. The V end lost 5 bases, the J end lost 1 base, and 6 bases lay between the germline ends. Germline V lookup: CDR1 MNHNS, CDR2 SASEGT. The CDR3 covers 13 residues.

The table lists this clonotype with a few counts. The chain uses TRBV11-2 and TRBJ1-4; no clear D. Germline CDR1 SGHAT, CDR2 FQNNGV. V was trimmed by 5 bases and J by 3 bases, leaving 13 bases between them. The CDR3 is 15 amino acids. This CDR3 is CASSARGVANEKLFF. The CDR3 DNA reads as TGTGCCAGCAGCGCACGAGGTGTGGCTAATGAAAAACTGTTTTTT.

This clonotype was seen ten or more times. The J gene is TRBJ1-1, the V gene TRBV18; weak D call: TRBD1 (6 bases). In germline, CDR1 is KGHSH, CDR2 LQKENI. Trimming removed 3 bases from V and 7 bases from J, with 15 bases in between. The CDR3 covers 14 residues. CDR3 amino acids: CASSPREGGLEAFF. In DNA form, the CDR3 reads TGTGCCAGCTCACCCAGGGAGGGGGGGCTTGAAGCTTTCTTT. The complete variable domain, with remaining parts taken from reference TRBV18 and TRBJ1-1, reads NAGVMQNPRHLVRRRGQEARLRCSPMKGHSHVYWYRQLPEEGLKFMVYLQKENIIDESGMPKERFSAEFPKEGPSILRIQQVVRGDSAAYFCASSPREGGLEAFFGQGTRLTVV.

J is TRBJ2-5 and V is TRBV5-4; 9 positions agree with TRBD1. CDR3 length: 15 residues. The J segment lost 2 bases and the V segment lost 0 bases, leaving 2 bases of the junction unmatched. The germline V gene encodes CDR1 SGHNT and CDR2 YYREEE (reference sequence). The CDR3 sequence is CASSLGGTGQETQYF. CDR3 nucleotides: TGTGCCAGCAGCTTGGGAGGGACAGGGCAAGAGACCCAGTACTTC.

This chain links TRBV20-1 with TRBJ2-3, with a tentative D call TRBD1 (5 bases). V lost 2 bases and J lost 4, with 10 bases in between. CDR3 size: 13 residues. Germline assignment: CDR1 DFQATT and CDR2 SNEGSKA (reference sequence). CDR3 sequence (DNA): TGCAGTGCTAGACGGACATCCCCAGATACGCAGTATTTT. Translation gives CSARRTSPDTQYF.

This clonotype came up a few times. The chain recombines TRBV12-3 or TRBV12-4 with TRBJ2-7, with D uncertain. Trimming cost V 6 bases and J 4 bases, with 19 bases left between them. The CDR3 is 15 amino acids. This chain's CDR3 is CASSFGPEERYEQYF. The CDR3 DNA sequence: TGTGCCAGCAGCTTCGGGCCCGAGGAGAGGTACGAGCAGTACTTC.